This T cell receptor (beta chain) was recovered during a study of control samples from healthy donors and cancer patients. Generated by immunoSEQ multiplex PCR, the TCRdb table keeps only in-frame clones and is missing some. The table lists about 49,000 clones, 80% to 90% of them singletons. This CDR3 spans 16 amino acids. The germline V gene has CDR1 SGHDT and CDR2 YYEEEE. V gave up 5 bases and J gave up 5 bases, with 19 bases separating them. The V call is TRBV5-6, the J call TRBJ2-2; perhaps D is TRBD1 or TRBD2 (5 bases each). Sequenced: PBMCs. The receptor comes from a woman aged 45-65 years with lung cancer. CDR3 residues: CASSLWDARGTGELFF. Here the CDR3 DNA reads TGTGCCAGCAGTTTGTGGGACGCCCGAGGAACCGGGGAGCTGTTTTTT.